Listed below are T cell receptor beta chains from one sample, sequenced in a study of glioma-infiltrating T cells after dendritic cell vaccination. Data came from immunoSEQ multiplex PCR; TCRdb stores just in-frame clones and leaves some out. The data hold some 100,000 clones, with around three quarters observed a single time. The material sequenced was blood, taken before dendritic cell vaccination. The receptors stem from a human donor with glioblastoma. CDR3s include the opening cysteine and the closing phenylalanine or tryptophan. Fields, in order: J gene, V gene, clone size, D gene, CDR3 protein, CDR3 DNA. The D gene is left open where the match is weak. Size values are once, few and many counts, or a class for expanded clones, and some rows have none.

J gene: TRBJ2-2; V gene: TRBV15; clone size: .; D gene: TRBD2; CDR3 protein: CATSRGAGANTGELFF; CDR3 DNA: TGTGCCACCAGCAGAGGGGCGGGGGCGAACACCGGGGAGCTGTTTTTT
J gene: TRBJ1-1; V gene: TRBV9; clone size: .; D gene: .; CDR3 protein: CASSVSMNTEAFF; CDR3 DNA: TGTGCCAGCAGCGTATCTATGAACACTGAAGCTTTCTTT
J gene: TRBJ2-7; V gene: TRBV7-2; clone size: .; D gene: .; CDR3 protein: CASSLARGTEQYF; CDR3 DNA: TGTGCCAGCAGCTTAGCCCGGGGTACAGAGCAGTACTTC
J gene: TRBJ2-1; V gene: TRBV2; clone size: .; D gene: TRBD2; CDR3 protein: CASSLGLAGVSEQFF; CDR3 DNA: TGTGCCAGCAGTTTGGGACTAGCGGGAGTTAGTGAGCAGTTCTTC
J gene: TRBJ2-2; V gene: TRBV4-2; clone size: .; D gene: TRBD2; CDR3 protein: CASSQVWGRGGSGELFF; CDR3 DNA: TGTGCCAGCAGCCAAGTATGGGGGAGGGGTGGTAGCGGGGAGCTGTTTTTT
J gene: TRBJ1-5; V gene: TRBV28; clone size: .; D gene: TRBD1; CDR3 protein: CASNPSDRVNQPQHF; CDR3 DNA: TGTGCCAGCAACCCATCCGACAGGGTCAATCAGCCCCAGCATTTT
J gene: TRBJ1-6; V gene: TRBV18; clone size: .; D gene: TRBD1; CDR3 protein: CASSPFDRGQNSPLHF; CDR3 DNA: TGTGCCAGCTCACCCTTCGACAGGGGTCAGAATTCACCCCTCCACTTT
J gene: TRBJ1-5; V gene: TRBV18; clone size: .; D gene: .; CDR3 protein: CASSPSTDSNQPQHF; CDR3 DNA: TGTGCCAGCTCACCCTCAACAGACAGCAATCAGCCCCAGCATTTT
J gene: TRBJ2-1; V gene: TRBV6-1; clone size: .; D gene: TRBD2; CDR3 protein: CASSEGTSGNNEQFF; CDR3 DNA: TGTGCCAGCAGTGAAGGGACTAGCGGGAACAATGAGCAGTTCTTC
J gene: TRBJ2-1; V gene: TRBV11-2; clone size: .; D gene: .; CDR3 protein: CASSPLGGHSYNEQFF; CDR3 DNA: TGTGCCAGCAGCCCTCTAGGGGGACACAGCTACAATGAGCAGTTCTTC
J gene: TRBJ1-1; V gene: TRBV18; clone size: .; D gene: .; CDR3 protein: CASSPGQISTNTEAFF; CDR3 DNA: TGTGCCAGCTCACCAGGACAGATTTCTACTAACACTGAAGCTTTCTTT
J gene: TRBJ2-1; V gene: TRBV7-2; clone size: many; D gene: TRBD2; CDR3 protein: CASSLAASGGAENEQFF; CDR3 DNA: TGTGCCAGCAGCTTAGCGGCTAGCGGGGGGGCGGAAAATGAGCAGTTCTTC
J gene: TRBJ2-3; V gene: TRBV4-1; clone size: few; D gene: TRBD2; CDR3 protein: CASSQDHASGGARDTQYF; CDR3 DNA: TGCGCCAGCAGCCAAGATCATGCTAGCGGGGGGGCAAGGGACACGCAGTATTTT
J gene: TRBJ1-5; V gene: TRBV28; clone size: .; D gene: .; CDR3 protein: CASSLSAGYQPQHF; CDR3 DNA: TGTGCCAGCAGTTTATCGGCAGGGTATCAGCCCCAGCATTTT
J gene: TRBJ1-2; V gene: TRBV11-2; clone size: .; D gene: .; CDR3 protein: CASSGRDSTQGYGYTF; CDR3 DNA: TGTGCCAGCAGCGGACGAGATTCTACCCAGGGCTATGGCTACACCTTC
J gene: TRBJ1-2; V gene: TRBV5-4; clone size: .; D gene: .; CDR3 protein: CASSLSDRFSSNYGYTF; CDR3 DNA: TGTGCCAGCAGCTTATCTGACAGGTTTTCTTCTAACTATGGCTACACCTTC
J gene: TRBJ1-1; V gene: TRBV19; clone size: .; D gene: .; CDR3 protein: CASRVSGWGAEAFF; CDR3 DNA: TGTGCCAGTAGAGTCAGCGGGTGGGGAGCTGAAGCTTTCTTT
J gene: TRBJ2-5; V gene: TRBV28; clone size: few; D gene: TRBD2; CDR3 protein: CASTRRPGLAGGVGQYF; CDR3 DNA: TGTGCCAGCACCAGACGTCCGGGACTAGCGGGGGGGGTGGGACAGTACTTC
J gene: TRBJ1-6; V gene: TRBV7-2; clone size: .; D gene: .; CDR3 protein: CASSHGGPQSSYNSPLHF; CDR3 DNA: TGTGCCAGCAGTCACGGCGGGCCTCAGAGCTCCTATAATTCACCCCTCCACTTT
J gene: TRBJ1-5; V gene: TRBV30; clone size: .; D gene: TRBD1; CDR3 protein: CAGGFSGTGDQPQHF; CDR3 DNA: TGTGCCGGGGGATTCTCTGGGACAGGGGATCAGCCCCAGCATTTT
J gene: TRBJ2-3; V gene: TRBV7-9; clone size: .; D gene: .; CDR3 protein: CASSPWGGHHTQYF; CDR3 DNA: TGTGCCAGCAGCCCCTGGGGGGGACACCATACGCAGTATTTT
J gene: TRBJ1-2; V gene: TRBV19; clone size: .; D gene: .; CDR3 protein: CASSIVVAGHVNGYTF; CDR3 DNA: TGTGCCAGTAGTATAGTGGTGGCAGGACATGTAAATGGCTACACCTTC
J gene: TRBJ2-1; V gene: TRBV9; clone size: .; D gene: .; CDR3 protein: CASSVGVVWEGDEQFF; CDR3 DNA: TGTGCCAGCAGCGTAGGAGTGGTTTGGGAGGGGGATGAGCAGTTCTTC
J gene: TRBJ1-3; V gene: TRBV6-5; clone size: .; D gene: .; CDR3 protein: CASRGTSRNTIYF; CDR3 DNA: TGTGCCAGCAGGGGGACAAGTCGAAACACCATATATTTT
J gene: TRBJ1-6; V gene: TRBV4-1; clone size: .; D gene: .; CDR3 protein: CASSPGIRGWDSPLHF; CDR3 DNA: TGCGCCAGCAGCCCTGGGATACGGGGGTGGGATTCACCCCTCCACTTT